Many counts were recorded for the clone carrying this TCR beta chain. This entry belongs to a study of T cells in Graves' hyperthyroidism and ophthalmopathy. Trimming cost V 4 bases and J 5 bases; bases outside gene matches: 16. This CDR3 spans 18 amino acids. From germline, CDR1 is SGHRS and CDR2 YFSETQ. Authors of the study amplified TCR beta CDR3 regions from RNA transcripts. The study used the HTBI primer set for a first-round RT-PCR of the TCR CDR3. TCRdb re-called the multiplex PCR reads through MiXCR, storing one row per CDR3 protein. The sample has a few hundred thousand distinct CDR3 sequences, 20% to 25% seen once.

The chain combines TRBV5-1 with TRBJ2-3; 10 nucleotides agree with TRBD2. This receptor was obtained from a woman aged 70 to 79 with Graves' ophthalmopathy. The sequencing input was blood. The DNA for the CDR3 is TGCGCCAGCAGCCCAAGACTGAGCGGGAGGGGGCTAGGAGATACGCAGTATTTT. Its protein is CASSPRLSGRGLGDTQYF.